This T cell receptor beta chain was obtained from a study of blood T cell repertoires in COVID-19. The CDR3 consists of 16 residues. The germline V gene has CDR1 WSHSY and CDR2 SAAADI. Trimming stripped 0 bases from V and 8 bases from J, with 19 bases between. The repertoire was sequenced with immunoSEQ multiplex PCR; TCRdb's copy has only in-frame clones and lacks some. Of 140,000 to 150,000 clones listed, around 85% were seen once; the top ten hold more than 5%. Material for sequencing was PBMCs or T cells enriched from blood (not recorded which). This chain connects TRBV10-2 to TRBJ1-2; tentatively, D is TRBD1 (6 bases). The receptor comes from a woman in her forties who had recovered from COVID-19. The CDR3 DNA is TGCGCCAGCAGTGAGTCTTCGACAGGACCCGGACGAGGCTACACCTTC. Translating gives CASSESSTGPGRGYTF.